This T cell receptor (beta chain) was identified in a study of blood T cell repertoires in COVID-19. As for the study in general: Acute and convalescent COVID-19 specimens originated in the United States, Italy and Spain. T cells, B-cell-depleted T cells, or PBMCs supplied cDNA or gDNA.

Profiled with immunoSEQ multiplex PCR; TCRdb holds only in-frame clones, not every one. The data show roughly 330,000 clones, more than 75% seen once. Trimming left V 2 bases short and J 0 bases short, with 11 bases between. The CDR3 sequence is 17 residues long. In germline, CDR1 is SGHTA, CDR2 FQGTGA. The chain joins TRBV7-3 to TRBJ2-6, with TRBD1 as a possible D gene (5 bases). The sample was peripheral blood. The receptor comes from a woman in her fifties or sixties with acute or convalescent COVID-19. This CDR3 is CASSLRQPISGANVLTF. Written as DNA, the CDR3 is TGTGCCAGCAGCTTACGACAGCCGATCTCTGGGGCCAACGTCCTGACTTTC.